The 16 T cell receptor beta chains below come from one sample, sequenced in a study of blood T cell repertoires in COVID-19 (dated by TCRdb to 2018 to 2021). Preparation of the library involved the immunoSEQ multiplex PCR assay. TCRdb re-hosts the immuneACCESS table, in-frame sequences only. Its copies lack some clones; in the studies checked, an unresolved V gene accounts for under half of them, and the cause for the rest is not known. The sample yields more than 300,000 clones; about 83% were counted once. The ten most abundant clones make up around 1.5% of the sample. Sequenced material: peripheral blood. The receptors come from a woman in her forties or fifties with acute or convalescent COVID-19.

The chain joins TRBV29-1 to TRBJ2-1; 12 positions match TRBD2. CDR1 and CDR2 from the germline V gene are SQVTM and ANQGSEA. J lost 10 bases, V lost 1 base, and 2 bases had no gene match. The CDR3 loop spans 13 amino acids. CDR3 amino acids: CSVEGTSGKEQFF. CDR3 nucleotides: TGCAGCGTTGAAGGGACTAGCGGGAAGGAGCAGTTCTTC.

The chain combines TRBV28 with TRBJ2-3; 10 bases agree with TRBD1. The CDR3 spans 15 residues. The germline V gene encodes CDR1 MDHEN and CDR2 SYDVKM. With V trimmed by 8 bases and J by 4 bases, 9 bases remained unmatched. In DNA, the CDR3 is TGTGCCAGCGGGTTAGGACAGGGGGTGGCAGATACGCAGTATTTT. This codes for CASGLGQGVADTQYF. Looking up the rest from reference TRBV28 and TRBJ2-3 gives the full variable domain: DVKVTQSSRYLVKRTGEKVFLECVQDMDHENMFWYRQDPGLGLRLIYFSYDVKMKEKGDIPEGYSVSREKKERFSLILESASTNQTSMYLCASGLGQGVADTQYFGPGTRLTVL.

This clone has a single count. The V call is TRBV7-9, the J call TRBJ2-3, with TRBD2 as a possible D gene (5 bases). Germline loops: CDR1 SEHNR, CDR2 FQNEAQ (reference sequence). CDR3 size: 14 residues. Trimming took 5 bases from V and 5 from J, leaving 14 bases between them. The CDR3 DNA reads TGTGCCAGCAGCCGGACTGACCGTCAAGATACGCAGTATTTT. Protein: CASSRTDRQDTQYF.

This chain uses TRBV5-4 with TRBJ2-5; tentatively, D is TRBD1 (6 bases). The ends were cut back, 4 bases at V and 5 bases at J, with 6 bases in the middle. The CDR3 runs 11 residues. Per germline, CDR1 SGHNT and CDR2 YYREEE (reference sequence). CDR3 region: CASSQGETQYF. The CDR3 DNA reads TGTGCCAGCAGCCAGGGGGAGACCCAGTACTTC. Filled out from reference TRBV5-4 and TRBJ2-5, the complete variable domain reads ETGVTQSPTHLIKTRGQQVTLRCSSQSGHNTVSWYQQALGQGPQFIFQYYREEENGRGNFPPRFSGLQFPNYSSELNVNALELDDSALYLCASSQGETQYFGPGTRLLVL.

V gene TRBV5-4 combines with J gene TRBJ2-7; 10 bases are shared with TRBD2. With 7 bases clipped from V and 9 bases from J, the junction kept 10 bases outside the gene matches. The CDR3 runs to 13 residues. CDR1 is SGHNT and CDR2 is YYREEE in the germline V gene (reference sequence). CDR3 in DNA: TGTGCCAGCGGTGCGCTAGCGGGAGAGGCGCAGTACTTC. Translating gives CASGALAGEAQYF. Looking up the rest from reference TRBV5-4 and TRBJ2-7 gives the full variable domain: ETGVTQSPTHLIKTRGQQVTLRCSSQSGHNTVSWYQQALGQGPQFIFQYYREEENGRGNFPPRFSGLQFPNYSSELNVNALELDDSALYLCASGALAGEAQYFGPGTRLTVT.

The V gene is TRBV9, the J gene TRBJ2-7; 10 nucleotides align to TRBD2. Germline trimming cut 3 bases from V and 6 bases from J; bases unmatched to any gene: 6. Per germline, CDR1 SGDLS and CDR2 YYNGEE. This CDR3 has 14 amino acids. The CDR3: CASSASGRAGEQYF. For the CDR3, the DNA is TGTGCCAGCAGCGCCAGCGGGAGGGCCGGCGAGCAGTACTTC.

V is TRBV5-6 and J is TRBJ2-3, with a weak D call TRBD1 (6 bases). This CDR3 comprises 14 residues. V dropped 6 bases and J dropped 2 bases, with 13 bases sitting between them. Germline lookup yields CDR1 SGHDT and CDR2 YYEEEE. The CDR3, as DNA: TGTGCCAGCACCGGACAGATCTACACAGATACGCAGTATTTT. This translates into CASTGQIYTDTQYF. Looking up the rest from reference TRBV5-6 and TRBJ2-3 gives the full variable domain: DAGVTQSPTHLIKTRGQQVTLRCSPKSGHDTVSWYQQALGQGPQFIFQYYEEEERQRGNFPDRFSGHQFPNYSSELNVNALLLGDSALYLCASTGQIYTDTQYFGPGTRLTVL.

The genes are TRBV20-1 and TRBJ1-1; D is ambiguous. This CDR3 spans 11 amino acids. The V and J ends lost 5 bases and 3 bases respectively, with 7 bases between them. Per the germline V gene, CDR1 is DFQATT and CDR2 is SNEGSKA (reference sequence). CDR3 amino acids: CSAARDTEAFF. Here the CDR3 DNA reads TGCAGTGCTGCCCGGGACACTGAAGCTTTCTTT.

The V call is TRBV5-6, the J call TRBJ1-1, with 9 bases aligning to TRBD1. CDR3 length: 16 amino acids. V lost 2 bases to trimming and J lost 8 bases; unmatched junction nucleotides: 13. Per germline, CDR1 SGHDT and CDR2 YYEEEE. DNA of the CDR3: TGTGCCAGCAGCTTTTATACCGGGACAGGGTTGACAGAAGCTTTCTTT. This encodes CASSFYTGTGLTEAFF.

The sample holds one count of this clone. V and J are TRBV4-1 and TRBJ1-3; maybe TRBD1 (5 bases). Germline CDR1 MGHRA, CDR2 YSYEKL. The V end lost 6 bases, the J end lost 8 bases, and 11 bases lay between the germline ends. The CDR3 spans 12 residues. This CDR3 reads CASRSWGDTIYF. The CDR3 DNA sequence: TGCGCCAGCAGATCATGGGGGGACACCATATATTTT.

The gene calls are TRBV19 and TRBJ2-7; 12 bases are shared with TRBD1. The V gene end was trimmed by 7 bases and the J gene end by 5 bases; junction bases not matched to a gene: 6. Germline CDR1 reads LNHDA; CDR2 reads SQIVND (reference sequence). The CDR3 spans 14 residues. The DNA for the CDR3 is TGTGCCAGTACACCGGGACAGGGGGCTAACGAGCAGTACTTC. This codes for CASTPGQGANEQYF.

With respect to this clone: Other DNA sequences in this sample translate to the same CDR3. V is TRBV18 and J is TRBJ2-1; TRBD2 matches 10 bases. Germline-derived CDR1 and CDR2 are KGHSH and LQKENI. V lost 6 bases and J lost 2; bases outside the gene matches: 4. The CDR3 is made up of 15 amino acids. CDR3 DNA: TGTGCCAGCTCCCCTACTAGCGGGACCTACAATGAGCAGTTCTTC. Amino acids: CASSPTSGTYNEQFF.

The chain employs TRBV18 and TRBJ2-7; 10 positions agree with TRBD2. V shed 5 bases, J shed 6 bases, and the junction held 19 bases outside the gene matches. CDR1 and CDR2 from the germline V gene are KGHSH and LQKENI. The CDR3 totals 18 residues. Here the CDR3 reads CASSYRTSGERPTGEQYF. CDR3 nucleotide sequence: TGTGCCAGCTCATATCGGACTAGCGGAGAAAGACCTACAGGCGAGCAGTACTTC.

Written as DNA, the CDR3 is TGTGCCAGCACCCCCCGAGGAGGGGAGTGGGAGACCCAGTACTTC. Translating it yields CASTPRGGEWETQYF. J is TRBJ2-5 and V is TRBV11-1, with D possibly matching TRBD2 (6 bases). From germline, CDR1 is SGHAT and CDR2 FQDESV (reference sequence). The CDR3 has 15 residues. Between the trimmed V and J ends, which lost 7 bases and 5 bases, there was a span of 20 bases.

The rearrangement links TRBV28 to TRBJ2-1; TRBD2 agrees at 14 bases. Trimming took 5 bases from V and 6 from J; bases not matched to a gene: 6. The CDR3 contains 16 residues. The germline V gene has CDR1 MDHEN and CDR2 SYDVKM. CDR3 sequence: CASSPSGTSGGNEQFF. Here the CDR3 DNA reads TGTGCCAGCAGTCCCTCCGGGACTAGCGGGGGCAATGAGCAGTTCTTC.

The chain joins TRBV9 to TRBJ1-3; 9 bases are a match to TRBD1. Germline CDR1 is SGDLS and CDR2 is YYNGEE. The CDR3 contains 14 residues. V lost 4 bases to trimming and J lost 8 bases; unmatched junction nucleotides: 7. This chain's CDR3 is CASSTRDRADTIYF. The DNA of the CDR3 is TGTGCCAGCAGCACCCGGGACAGGGCTGACACCATATATTTT. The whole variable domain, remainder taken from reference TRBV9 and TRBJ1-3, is DSGVTQTPKHLITATGQRVTLRCSPRSGDLSVYWYQQSLDQGLQFLIQYYNGEERAKGNILERFSAQQFPDLHSELNLSSLELGDSALYFCASSTRDRADTIYFGEGSWLTVV.